The rows below give T cell receptor beta chains drawn from one sample of a study of Ad26.COV2.S vaccination and SARS-CoV-2 variants. Repertoires were generated with immunoSEQ multiplex PCR, while TCRdb's copy carries only in-frame clones and drops some. The repertoire holds more than 120,000 clones, roughly 85% seen once, with approximately 5% in the top ten. The sequencing here drew on peripheral blood, taken after recovery from COVID-19. All receptors derive from a human donor who had recovered from COVID-19. Each CDR3 is given with its conserved first and last residue. Each record gives: J gene, clone size, V gene, D gene, CDR3 DNA, CDR3 protein. D genes are given only for firm matches. Clone size appears in some rows only: once, few, many, or a class for an expanded clone.

j_gene: TRBJ1-1
abundance: many
v_gene: TRBV28
d_gene: TRBD1
CDR3nt: TGTGCCAGCAGTTTAAGGTTACAGGGGGCTGAAATGAACACTGAAGCTTTCTTT
CDR3aa: CASSLRLQGAEMNTEAFF

j_gene: TRBJ1-2
abundance: .
v_gene: TRBV14
d_gene: .
CDR3nt: TGTGCCAGCAGCCCAGATCACAGGCTGGCTGGCTACACCTTC
CDR3aa: CASSPDHRLAGYTF

j_gene: TRBJ2-3
abundance: .
v_gene: TRBV7-7
d_gene: TRBD2
CDR3nt: TGTGCTAGCAGCCTCGGGACTAGCTCCCCAGATACGCAGTATTTT
CDR3aa: CASSLGTSSPDTQYF

j_gene: TRBJ2-7
abundance: .
v_gene: TRBV20-1
d_gene: .
CDR3nt: TGCAGTGCTAGTCTCGGGCAGTTTCGGTACTTC
CDR3aa: CSASLGQFRYF

j_gene: TRBJ1-4
abundance: .
v_gene: TRBV5-1
d_gene: .
CDR3nt: TGCGCCAGCAGCAAACAACAGGGAGAGGAAAAACTGTTTTTT
CDR3aa: CASSKQQGEEKLFF

j_gene: TRBJ1-4
abundance: .
v_gene: TRBV4-1
d_gene: .
CDR3nt: TGCGCCAGCAGCCAAGCAGGGTTTGAAAAACTGTTTTTT
CDR3aa: CASSQAGFEKLFF

j_gene: TRBJ2-2
abundance: .
v_gene: TRBV11-3
d_gene: .
CDR3nt: TGTGCCAGCAGCTTAGAAGGGGGGACCGGGGAGCTGTTTTTT
CDR3aa: CASSLEGGTGELFF

j_gene: TRBJ1-5
abundance: .
v_gene: TRBV7-9
d_gene: .
CDR3nt: TGTGCCAGCAGCTTCCCGGGCCAGCCCCAGCATTTT
CDR3aa: CASSFPGQPQHF

j_gene: TRBJ2-6
abundance: .
v_gene: TRBV28
d_gene: TRBD1
CDR3nt: TGTGCCAGCGGTCCCGGGACAGGGGTTGAATTCCTTGGTTCTGGGGCCAACGTCCTGACTTTC
CDR3aa: CASGPGTGVEFLGSGANVLTF

j_gene: TRBJ2-7
abundance: .
v_gene: TRBV28
d_gene: TRBD2
CDR3nt: TGTGCCAGCAGTTTACTAGGACTAGCGGGGAACTACGAGCAGTACTTC
CDR3aa: CASSLLGLAGNYEQYF

j_gene: TRBJ1-1
abundance: .
v_gene: TRBV7-2
d_gene: TRBD1
CDR3nt: TGTGCCAGCAAAAGACCGGGACAGGGAAATACTGAAGCTTTCTTT
CDR3aa: CASKRPGQGNTEAFF

j_gene: TRBJ2-1
abundance: .
v_gene: TRBV13
d_gene: .
CDR3nt: TGTGCCAGCAGTTCAGACCAGGGTGCTAATGAGCAGTTCTTC
CDR3aa: CASSSDQGANEQFF

j_gene: TRBJ2-1
abundance: .
v_gene: TRBV14
d_gene: .
CDR3nt: TGTGCTCTAGGGCGTGAGCAGTTCTTC
CDR3aa: CALGREQFF

j_gene: TRBJ1-2
abundance: .
v_gene: TRBV18
d_gene: .
CDR3nt: TGTGCCAGCTCACCACCGGGGGGGACGGTGGTGCCTGGCTACACCTTC
CDR3aa: CASSPPGGTVVPGYTF

j_gene: TRBJ2-1
abundance: .
v_gene: TRBV15
d_gene: TRBD1
CDR3nt: TGTGCCACCAGCAGAGGAAGCTGGTACAGGGGATCAGATGAGCAGTTCTTC
CDR3aa: CATSRGSWYRGSDEQFF

j_gene: TRBJ1-5
abundance: .
v_gene: TRBV5-8
d_gene: TRBD1
CDR3nt: TGTGCCAGCAGCTTGCGGACAGGGCCGTATCAGCCCCAGCATTTT
CDR3aa: CASSLRTGPYQPQHF

j_gene: TRBJ1-1
abundance: .
v_gene: TRBV30
d_gene: .
CDR3nt: TGTGCCTGGACTCTCCTACAGGGTTGGAACACTGAAGCTTTCTTT
CDR3aa: CAWTLLQGWNTEAFF

j_gene: TRBJ1-3
abundance: .
v_gene: TRBV4-3
d_gene: TRBD1
CDR3nt: TGCGCCAGCAGCCAAGGACAGGGCCCTGGAAACACCATATATTTT
CDR3aa: CASSQGQGPGNTIYF

j_gene: TRBJ1-5
abundance: .
v_gene: TRBV19
d_gene: .
CDR3nt: TGTGCCAGTAGCCTATTACGTCAGCCCCAGCATTTT
CDR3aa: CASSLLRQPQHF

j_gene: TRBJ2-5
abundance: .
v_gene: TRBV5-8
d_gene: .
CDR3nt: TGTGCCAGCAGCTCGGGCCGTTTCGGGCAAGAGACCCAGTACTTC
CDR3aa: CASSSGRFGQETQYF

j_gene: TRBJ2-7
abundance: .
v_gene: TRBV2
d_gene: .
CDR3nt: TGTGCCAGCAGTCCTAGACCCCGCTCCTACGAGCAGTACTTC
CDR3aa: CASSPRPRSYEQYF

j_gene: TRBJ1-4
abundance: .
v_gene: TRBV29-1
d_gene: .
CDR3nt: TGCAGCGCCCTGGGAGAAGGGAATGAAAAACTGTTTTTT
CDR3aa: CSALGEGNEKLFF

j_gene: TRBJ2-5
abundance: .
v_gene: TRBV29-1
d_gene: .
CDR3nt: TGCAGCGTTGAAGTAGGCTACCGGGGGGAGACCCAGTACTTC
CDR3aa: CSVEVGYRGETQYF

j_gene: TRBJ2-5
abundance: .
v_gene: TRBV5-1
d_gene: TRBD1
CDR3nt: TGCGCCAGCAGCCAAGACAGGGGCATGAGGGAGACCCAGTACTTC
CDR3aa: CASSQDRGMRETQYF

j_gene: TRBJ2-1
abundance: .
v_gene: TRBV5-6
d_gene: .
CDR3nt: TGTGCCAGCAGCCGGGACGATGATGGTAACGTAGTCTTC
CDR3aa: CASSRDDDGNVVF

j_gene: TRBJ1-6
abundance: .
v_gene: TRBV7-2
d_gene: .
CDR3nt: TGTGCCAGCAGCATAGAGATCAACCTGGGTTCACCCCTCCACTTT
CDR3aa: CASSIEINLGSPLHF

j_gene: TRBJ1-2
abundance: .
v_gene: TRBV3-1/TRBV3-2
d_gene: TRBD1
CDR3nt: TGTGCCAGCGGGGACAGGGTAAACTATGGCTACACCTTC
CDR3aa: CASGDRVNYGYTF

j_gene: TRBJ1-2
abundance: .
v_gene: TRBV7-2
d_gene: TRBD1
CDR3nt: TGTGCCAGCAGTCAGGACAGGGGAGGGTATGGCTACACCTTC
CDR3aa: CASSQDRGGYGYTF

j_gene: TRBJ2-2
abundance: .
v_gene: TRBV27
d_gene: .
CDR3nt: TGTGCCAGCAGTTTAAGGAGTTTCGCCGGGGAGCTGTTTTTT
CDR3aa: CASSLRSFAGELFF

j_gene: TRBJ2-5
abundance: .
v_gene: TRBV2
d_gene: .
CDR3nt: TGTGCCAGCATTGGCCAAGAGACCCAGTACTTC
CDR3aa: CASIGQETQYF

j_gene: TRBJ2-7
abundance: .
v_gene: TRBV4-1
d_gene: .
CDR3nt: TGCGCCAGCAGCCAAGTCGCCAGGACCTCCTACGAGCAGTACTTC
CDR3aa: CASSQVARTSYEQYF

j_gene: TRBJ1-5
abundance: .
v_gene: TRBV6-5
d_gene: TRBD1
CDR3nt: TGTGCCAGCAGGGGGGACAGGTCGAACAATCAGCCCCAGCATTTT
CDR3aa: CASRGDRSNNQPQHF

j_gene: TRBJ1-6
abundance: .
v_gene: TRBV29-1
d_gene: .
CDR3nt: TGCAGCGTCCAAGAGTACCTAAATTCACCCCTCCACTTT
CDR3aa: CSVQEYLNSPLHF

j_gene: TRBJ2-5
abundance: .
v_gene: TRBV3-1/TRBV3-2
d_gene: .
CDR3nt: TGTGCCAGCAGCCAAGCCGGGTGGGAGACCCAGTACTTC
CDR3aa: CASSQAGWETQYF

j_gene: TRBJ1-4
abundance: .
v_gene: TRBV27
d_gene: .
CDR3nt: TGTGCCAGCGGAACCGGGGGGCCTCACGAAAAACTGTTTTTT
CDR3aa: CASGTGGPHEKLFF

j_gene: TRBJ1-3
abundance: .
v_gene: TRBV6-5
d_gene: .
CDR3nt: TGTGCCAGCAGTTACGAGGGGTCTGGAAACACCATATATTTT
CDR3aa: CASSYEGSGNTIYF

j_gene: TRBJ2-2
abundance: .
v_gene: TRBV9
d_gene: .
CDR3nt: TGTGCCAGCAGCGCTGTGACAGCCGGGGAGCTGTTTTTT
CDR3aa: CASSAVTAGELFF

j_gene: TRBJ2-2
abundance: few
v_gene: TRBV6-5
d_gene: .
CDR3nt: TGTGCCAGCGCCACGGGGGGCAACACCGGGGAGCTGTTTTTT
CDR3aa: CASATGGNTGELFF

j_gene: TRBJ1-5
abundance: .
v_gene: TRBV19
d_gene: TRBD1
CDR3nt: TGTGCCAGTAGACGACAGGGAGGACAGCCCCAGCATTTT
CDR3aa: CASRRQGGQPQHF

j_gene: TRBJ2-5
abundance: .
v_gene: TRBV7-2
d_gene: TRBD2
CDR3nt: TGTGCCAGCAGCTCCGGGGGGAGTCCCCCACAAGAGACCCAGTACTTC
CDR3aa: CASSSGGSPPQETQYF

j_gene: TRBJ1-1
abundance: .
v_gene: TRBV7-8
d_gene: .
CDR3nt: TGTGCCAGCAGCTTAGCACAATTGAACACTGAAGCTTTCTTT
CDR3aa: CASSLAQLNTEAFF

j_gene: TRBJ2-2
abundance: few
v_gene: TRBV12-3/TRBV12-4
d_gene: .
CDR3nt: TGTGCCAGCAGTTCCTACGGCGGGGAGCTGTTTTTT
CDR3aa: CASSSYGGELFF

j_gene: TRBJ1-2
abundance: .
v_gene: TRBV5-5
d_gene: .
CDR3nt: TGTGCCAGCAACCTTGGGGATTTTGGCTACACCTTC
CDR3aa: CASNLGDFGYTF

j_gene: TRBJ1-2
abundance: .
v_gene: TRBV19
d_gene: .
CDR3nt: TGTGCCAGTAGTATCGACAGTAACTATGGCTACACCTTC
CDR3aa: CASSIDSNYGYTF

j_gene: TRBJ2-7
abundance: .
v_gene: TRBV10-2
d_gene: .
CDR3nt: TGCGCCAGCAGTGAGTCCGGGGGACCCTACGAGCAGTACTTC
CDR3aa: CASSESGGPYEQYF